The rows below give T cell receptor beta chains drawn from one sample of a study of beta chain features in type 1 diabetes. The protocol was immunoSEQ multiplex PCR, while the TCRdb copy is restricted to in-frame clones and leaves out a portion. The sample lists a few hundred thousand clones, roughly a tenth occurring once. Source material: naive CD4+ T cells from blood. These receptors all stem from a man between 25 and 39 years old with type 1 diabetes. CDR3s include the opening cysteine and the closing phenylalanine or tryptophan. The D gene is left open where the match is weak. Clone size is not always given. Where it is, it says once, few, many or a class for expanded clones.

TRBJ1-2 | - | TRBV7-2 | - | CASSSRVGMDYGYTF | TGTGCCAGCAGCTCCAGGGTAGGGATGGACTATGGCTACACCTTC
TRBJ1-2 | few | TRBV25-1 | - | CASSQTGAGYTF | TGTGCCAGCAGTCAGACAGGAGCGGGCTACACCTTC
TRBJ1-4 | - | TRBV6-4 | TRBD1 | CANRQGEKEKLFF | TGTGCCAATCGACAGGGGGAGAAAGAAAAACTGTTTTTT
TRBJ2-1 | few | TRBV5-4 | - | CASSGPGYMNEQFF | TGTGCCAGCAGCGGACCAGGGTACATGAATGAGCAGTTCTTC
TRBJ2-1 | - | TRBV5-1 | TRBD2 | CASSFAGGPREQFF | TGCGCCAGCAGCTTCGCGGGGGGGCCTCGTGAGCAGTTCTTC
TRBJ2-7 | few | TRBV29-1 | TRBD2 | CSAQPLLASEQYF | TGCAGCGCCCAACCCCTACTAGCGTCCGAGCAGTACTTC
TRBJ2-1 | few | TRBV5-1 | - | CASSLGGSEQFF | TGCGCCAGCAGCTTAGGGGGTTCGGAGCAGTTCTTC
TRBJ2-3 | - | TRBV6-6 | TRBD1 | CASSSEYTGAGDTQYF | TGTGCCAGCAGTTCCGAGTATACAGGGGCGGGAGATACGCAGTATTTT
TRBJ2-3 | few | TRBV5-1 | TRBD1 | CASSWTGGFTDTQYF | TGCGCCAGCAGCTGGACAGGGGGCTTTACAGATACGCAGTATTTT
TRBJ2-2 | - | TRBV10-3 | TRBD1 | CAINPDRAGELFF | TGTGCCATCAATCCCGACAGGGCCGGGGAGCTGTTTTTT
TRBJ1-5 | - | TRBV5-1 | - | CASSPGESNQPQHF | TGCGCCAGCAGCCCGGGGGAGAGCAATCAGCCCCAGCATTTT
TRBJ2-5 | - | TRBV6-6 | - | CASSYPVRETQYF | TGTGCCAGCAGTTATCCGGTTCGGGAGACCCAGTACTTC
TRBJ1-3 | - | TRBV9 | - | CASSVLGHTSSGNTIYF | TGTGCCAGCAGCGTACTTGGGCATACTTCCTCTGGAAACACCATATATTTT
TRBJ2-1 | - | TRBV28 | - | CASSLQESSYNEQFF | TGTGCCAGCAGTTTGCAGGAAAGCTCCTACAATGAGCAGTTCTTC
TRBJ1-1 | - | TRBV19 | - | CAITGNTEAFF | TGTGCCATCACCGGGAACACTGAAGCTTTCTTT
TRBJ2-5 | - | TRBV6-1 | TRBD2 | CASSARTSGILQETQYF | TGTGCCAGCAGTGCACGGACTAGCGGCATACTCCAAGAGACCCAGTACTTC
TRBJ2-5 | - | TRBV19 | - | CASSRPGRETQYF | TGTGCCAGTAGTAGGCCAGGCCGAGAGACCCAGTACTTC
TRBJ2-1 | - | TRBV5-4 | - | CASSLGGGDNEQFF | TGTGCCAGCAGCTTGGGAGGGGGTGACAATGAGCAGTTCTTC
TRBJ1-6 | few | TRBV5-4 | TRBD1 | CASSSAQGVQPLHF | TGTGCCAGCAGCTCGGCACAGGGGGTCCAACCCCTCCACTTT
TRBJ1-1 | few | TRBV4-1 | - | CASTYEGVRTEAFF | TGCGCCAGCACCTATGAGGGCGTGAGGACTGAAGCTTTCTTT
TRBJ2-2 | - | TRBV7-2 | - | CASSLIGQNTGELFF | TGTGCCAGCAGCTTAATTGGGCAGAACACCGGGGAGCTGTTTTTT
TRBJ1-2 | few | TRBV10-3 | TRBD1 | CAISGTGSYGYTF | TGTGCCATCAGTGGGACAGGTTCCTATGGCTACACCTTC
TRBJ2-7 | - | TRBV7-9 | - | CASNTGPGEQYF | TGTGCCAGCAACACAGGCCCCGGGGAGCAGTACTTC
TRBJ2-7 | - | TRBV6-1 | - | CASSEGWGVAYEQYF | TGTGCCAGCAGTGAAGGGTGGGGGGTGGCCTACGAGCAGTACTTC
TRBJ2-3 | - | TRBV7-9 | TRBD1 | CASRLRQGADIDTQYF | TGTGCCAGCAGATTACGACAGGGGGCGGACATTGATACGCAGTATTTT
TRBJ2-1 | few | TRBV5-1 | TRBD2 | CASSLAVTAGGPNEQFF | TGCGCCAGCAGCTTGGCCGTAACAGCGGGGGGGCCGAATGAGCAGTTCTTC
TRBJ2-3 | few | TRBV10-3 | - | CASGSRPDTQYF | TGTGCCTCGGGATCCCGCCCAGATACGCAGTATTTT
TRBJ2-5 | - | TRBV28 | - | CASSTGYWGETQYF | TGTGCCAGCAGTACAGGTTACTGGGGAGAGACCCAGTACTTC
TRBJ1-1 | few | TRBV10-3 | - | CAISDGQLNTEAFF | TGTGCCATCAGTGATGGACAATTGAACACTGAAGCTTTCTTT
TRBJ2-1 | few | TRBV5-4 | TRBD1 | CASSLVSGQGGEQFF | TGTGCCAGCAGCTTGGTGTCGGGACAGGGTGGTGAGCAGTTCTTC
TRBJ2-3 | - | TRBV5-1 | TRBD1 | CASSPRGTGNTDTQYF | TGCGCCAGCAGCCCCCGAGGGACAGGGAACACAGATACGCAGTATTTT
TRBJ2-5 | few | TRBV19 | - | CASRRDREKTQYF | TGTGCCAGTAGGAGGGACCGGGAGAAGACCCAGTACTTC
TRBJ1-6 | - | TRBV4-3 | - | CASSQDLDRSYSPLHF | TGCGCCAGCAGCCAAGATCTCGACAGAAGTTATTCACCCCTCCACTTT
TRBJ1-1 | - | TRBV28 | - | CASSLGSPRIF | TGTGCCAGCAGTTTAGGTAGCCCAAGGATCTTT
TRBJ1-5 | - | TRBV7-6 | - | CASSQHLLSNQPQHF | TGTGCCAGCAGCCAACACCTCCTTAGCAATCAGCCCCAGCATTTT
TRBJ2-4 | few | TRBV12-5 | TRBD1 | CASARTGRQNIQYF | TGTGCTAGTGCCCGGACAGGGAGACAAAACATTCAGTACTTC
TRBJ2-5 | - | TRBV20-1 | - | CSGTGETQYF | TGCAGTGGTACCGGGGAGACCCAGTACTTC
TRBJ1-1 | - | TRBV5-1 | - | CASSPIQGGSTEAFF | TGCGCCAGCAGCCCGATACAGGGAGGGAGCACTGAAGCTTTCTTT
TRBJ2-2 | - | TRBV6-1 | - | CASSVEGVGRLFF | TGTGCCAGCAGTGTCGAAGGGGTCGGTCGGCTGTTTTTT
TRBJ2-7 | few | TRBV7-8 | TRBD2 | CASSPRGVSYEQYF | TGTGCCAGCAGCCCGCGGGGGGTCTCCTACGAGCAGTACTTC
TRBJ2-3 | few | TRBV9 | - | CASSGGGTGTDTQYF | TGTGCCAGCAGCGGGGGCGGGACTGGCACAGATACGCAGTATTTT
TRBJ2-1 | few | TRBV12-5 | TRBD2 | CASGLPGLADNEQFF | TGTGCTAGTGGTTTGCCGGGACTAGCTGACAATGAGCAGTTCTTC
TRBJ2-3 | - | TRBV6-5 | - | CASWERLTWDTQYF | TGTGCCAGTTGGGAGCGATTGACCTGGGATACGCAGTATTTT
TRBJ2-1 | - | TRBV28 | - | CASGVQGPREQFF | TGTGCCAGCGGTGTACAGGGACCGCGGGAGCAGTTCTTC
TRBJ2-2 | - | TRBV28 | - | CASSPRGEGTGELFF | TGTGCCAGCAGCCCACGGGGTGAGGGCACCGGGGAGCTGTTTTTT
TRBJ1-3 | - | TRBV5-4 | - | CASSPGRSLFSGNTIYF | TGTGCCAGCAGCCCGGGTCGAAGCTTATTCTCTGGAAACACCATATATTTT
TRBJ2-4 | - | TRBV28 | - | CASSPTDGGRNIQYF | TGTGCCAGCAGTCCCACGGACGGAGGGAGAAACATTCAGTACTTC
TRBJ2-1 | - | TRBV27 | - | CASNDPGVEQFF | TGTGCCAGCAACGACCCCGGGGTTGAGCAGTTCTTC
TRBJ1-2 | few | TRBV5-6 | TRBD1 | CASSLEGRGYGYTF | TGTGCCAGCAGCTTGGAAGGCAGGGGGTATGGCTACACCTTC
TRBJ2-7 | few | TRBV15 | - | CATSRDMGTQYF | TGTGCCACCAGCAGAGATATGGGCACGCAGTACTTC
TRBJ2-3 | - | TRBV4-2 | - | CASSQDRVGQGTDTQYF | TGTGCCAGCAGCCAAGATCGGGTTGGTCAAGGCACAGATACGCAGTATTTT
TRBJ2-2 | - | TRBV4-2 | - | CASGGQGRDTGELFF | TGTGCCAGCGGCGGGCAGGGGCGCGACACCGGGGAGCTGTTTTTT
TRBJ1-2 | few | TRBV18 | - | CASSPGRGDGYTF | TGTGCCAGCTCACCAGGACGGGGGGATGGCTACACCTTC
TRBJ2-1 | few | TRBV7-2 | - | CASSFSTPSYNEQFF | TGTGCCAGCAGCTTTAGCACCCCCTCCTACAATGAGCAGTTCTTC
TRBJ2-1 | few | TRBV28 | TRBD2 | CASSSPAGGSYNEQFF | TGTGCCAGCAGCTCCCCGGCGGGGGGATCCTACAATGAGCAGTTCTTC
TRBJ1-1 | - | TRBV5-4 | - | CASSLDGLNTEAFF | TGTGCCAGCAGCTTGGACGGGTTGAACACTGAAGCTTTCTTT
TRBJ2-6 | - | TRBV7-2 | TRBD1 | CASSLEAGGFSGANVLTF | TGTGCCAGCAGCTTAGAGGCAGGGGGCTTCTCTGGGGCCAACGTCCTGACTTTC
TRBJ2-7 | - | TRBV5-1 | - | CASSPTGSSYEQYF | TGCGCCAGCAGCCCTACGGGGAGCTCCTACGAGCAGTACTTC
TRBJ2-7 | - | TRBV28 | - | CASSLVGEQYF | TGTGCCAGCAGTTTAGTCGGCGAGCAGTACTTC